The rows below give T cell receptor beta chains drawn from one sample of a study of blood T cell repertoires in COVID-19. Using immunoSEQ multiplex PCR, the repertoire was profiled, and TCRdb retains in-frame clones only, with some absent. Altogether about 83,000 clones are present, 70% to 90% being singletons, with the ten largest covering 15% to 18%. Sequencing was performed on peripheral blood. Receptors were obtained from an elderly woman with acute or convalescent COVID-19. Each CDR3 is given with its conserved first and last residue. The order of the fields is CDR3 length, J gene, D gene, clone size, V gene, CDR3 protein, CDR3 DNA. D genes are given only for firm matches. Expanded clones are given a class, and other clones once, few, many or no size at all.

>13|TRBJ1-2|-|-|TRBV4-3
CASSHERNYGYTF
TGCGCCAGCAGCCATGAACGGAACTATGGCTACACCTTC
>18|TRBJ1-5|TRBD1|-|TRBV28
CASSSAEGGGLSNQPQHF
TGTGCCAGCAGCTCGGCGGAAGGGGGCGGTTTGTCCAATCAGCCCCAGCATTTT
>13|TRBJ2-7|-|-|TRBV18
CASSPRHSNEQYF
TGTGCCAGCTCACCTCGTCACAGTAACGAGCAGTACTTC
>16|TRBJ2-2|-|-|TRBV3-1/TRBV3-2
CASSQPRSADTGELFF
TGTGCCAGCAGCCAACCCAGGTCGGCTGACACCGGGGAGCTGTTTTTT
>14|TRBJ1-1|-|few|TRBV7-3
CASSLMAGNTEAFF
TGTGCCAGCAGCTTAATGGCGGGGAACACTGAAGCTTTCTTT
>13|TRBJ2-3|-|-|TRBV5-6
CASSLGGPDTQYF
TGTGCCAGCAGCTTGGGGGGGCCAGATACGCAGTATTTT
>16|TRBJ2-3|TRBD2|-|TRBV9
CASSVEERGGTDTQYF
TGTGCCAGCAGCGTAGAAGAGCGGGGGGGCACAGATACGCAGTATTTT
>14|TRBJ1-2|TRBD1|-|TRBV24-1
CATSDSGRGDGYTF
TGTGCCACCAGTGATTCTGGCAGGGGGGATGGCTACACCTTC
>17|TRBJ2-5|TRBD2|-|TRBV5-1
CASGPGLAGGSGETQYF
TGCGCCAGCGGACCGGGACTAGCGGGGGGGAGCGGAGAGACCCAGTACTTC
>14|TRBJ1-1|-|few|TRBV5-1
CASSVGVLNTEAFF
TGCGCCAGCAGCGTAGGGGTCCTGAACACTGAAGCTTTCTTT
>16|TRBJ2-6|-|-|TRBV7-2
CASSSPGGSGANVLTF
TGTGCCAGCAGCTCCCCCGGCGGCTCTGGGGCCAACGTCCTGACTTTC
>14|TRBJ1-3|-|-|TRBV27
CASSLGGVGNTIYF
TGTGCCAGCAGTTTAGGGGGCGTCGGAAACACCATATATTTT
>18|TRBJ2-4|TRBD2|few|TRBV19
CASSIERGGLAAKNIQYF
TGTGCCAGTAGTATAGAGCGGGGGGGCCTTGCCGCCAAAAACATTCAGTACTTC
>16|TRBJ2-3|TRBD2|-|TRBV5-4
CASSPGLAGYTDTQYF
TGTGCCAGCAGCCCTGGACTAGCGGGGTACACAGATACGCAGTATTTT
>15|TRBJ1-1|-|-|TRBV2
CASRAPGHLETEAFF
TGTGCCAGCAGGGCCCCGGGACACTTAGAAACTGAAGCTTTCTTT
>18|TRBJ1-5|TRBD1|few|TRBV18
CASSPAGTGSGSNQPQHF
TGTGCCAGCTCACCGGCTGGGACAGGGAGTGGGAGCAATCAGCCCCAGCATTTT
>16|TRBJ1-2|-|-|TRBV11-2
CASSLGQSGTFYGYTF
TGTGCCAGCAGCTTAGGCCAGTCAGGAACTTTCTATGGCTACACCTTC